A single sample gave rise to the 3 T cell receptor beta chains below, sequenced in a study of beta chain features in type 1 diabetes. Their specific antigens are unknown. Isolated RNA was reverse transcribed in full, so expressed TCRB transcripts were sequenced. Clones were read by immunoSEQ multiplex PCR, and TCRdb kept only the in-frame ones, dropping some. The sample includes hundreds of thousands of clones, 13% seen only once; the top ten take roughly 0.022%. Notes on the study in general: All four CD4+ subsets from Type 1 diabetes patients carried moderately but significantly shorter TCRB CDR3s.

The specimen was naive CD4+ T cells from blood. The receptors come from a man aged 18 to 30 with type 1 diabetes.

The V gene is TRBV6-5, the J gene TRBJ1-2, with no clear D. Trimming removed 5 bases at V and 7 bases at J, with 8 bases between. Germline CDR1 is MNHEY and CDR2 is SVGAGI. The CDR3 extends over 11 amino acids. Written as DNA, the CDR3 is TGTGCCAGCAGTGAGGCGGTTGGCTACACCTTC. Translation: CASSEAVGYTF.

This chain connects TRBV5-1 to TRBJ2-7, with D possibly TRBD2 on 6 matching bases. The germline V gene encodes CDR1 SGHRS and CDR2 YFSETQ. The CDR3 has 15 residues. Trimming shortened V by 0 bases and J by 2 bases, and 12 bases separated the two germline ends. CDR3 nucleotides: TGCGCCAGCAGCTTGGGCGGGGCGACAACCTACGAGCAGTACTTC. This translates into CASSLGGATTYEQYF. The variable domain in full, with the rest retrieved from reference TRBV5-1 and TRBJ2-7, is KAGVTQTPRYLIKTRGQQVTLSCSPISGHRSVSWYQQTPGQGLQFLFEYFSETQRNKGNFPGRFSGRQFSNSRSEMNVSTLELGDSALYLCASSLGGATTYEQYFGPGTRLTVT.

The chain couples TRBV29-1 to TRBJ1-1, with D possibly matching TRBD1 (6 bases). From germline, CDR1 is SQVTM and CDR2 ANQGSEA. The CDR3 extends over 14 amino acids. V dropped 6 bases and J dropped 5 bases, with 19 bases sitting between them. This CDR3 reads CSVEQGGGGTEAFF. DNA for the CDR3: TGCAGCGTCGAACAGGGAGGAGGGGGAACTGAAGCTTTCTTT.